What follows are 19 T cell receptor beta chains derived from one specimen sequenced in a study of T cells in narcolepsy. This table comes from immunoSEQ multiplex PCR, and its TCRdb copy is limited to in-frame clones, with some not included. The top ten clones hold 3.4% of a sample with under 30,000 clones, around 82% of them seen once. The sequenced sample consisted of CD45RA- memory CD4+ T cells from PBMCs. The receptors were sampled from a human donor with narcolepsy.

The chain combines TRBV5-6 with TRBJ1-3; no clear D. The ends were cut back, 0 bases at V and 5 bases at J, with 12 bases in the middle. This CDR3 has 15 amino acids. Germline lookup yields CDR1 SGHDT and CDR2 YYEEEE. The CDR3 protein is CASSLGVRRRNTIYF. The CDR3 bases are TGTGCCAGCAGCTTGGGGGTAAGACGCCGAAACACCATATATTTT. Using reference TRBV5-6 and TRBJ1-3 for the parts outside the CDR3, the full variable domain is DAGVTQSPTHLIKTRGQQVTLRCSPKSGHDTVSWYQQALGQGPQFIFQYYEEEERQRGNFPDRFSGHQFPNYSSELNVNALLLGDSALYLCASSLGVRRRNTIYFGEGSWLTVV.

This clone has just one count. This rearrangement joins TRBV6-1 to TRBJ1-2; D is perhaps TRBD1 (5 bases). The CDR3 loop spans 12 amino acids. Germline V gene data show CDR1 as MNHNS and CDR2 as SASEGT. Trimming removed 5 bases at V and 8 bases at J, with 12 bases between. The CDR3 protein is CASSSRVGGYTF. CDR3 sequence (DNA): TGTGCCAGCAGTTCCAGGGTAGGCGGCTACACCTTC.

The CDR3 sequence is CASSGKTGTVNTGELFF. CDR3 DNA sequence: TGTGCCAGCAGCGGCAAGACCGGGACGGTGAACACCGGGGAGCTGTTTTTT. The gene calls are TRBV9 and TRBJ2-2; the D gene could be TRBD1 or TRBD2 (5 bases each). Germline CDR1 is SGDLS and CDR2 is YYNGEE. With 3 bases removed from V and 1 base from J, the gap between germline ends came to 16 bases. CDR3 length: 17 residues.

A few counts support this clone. The DNA of the CDR3 is TGTGCCAGCTCACCGGACAGATACCTTGGCGGAAACACCATATATTTT. Encoded protein: CASSPDRYLGGNTIYF. The J gene is TRBJ1-3, the V gene TRBV18, with D maybe TRBD1 (6 bases). The V and J ends lost 3 bases and 4 bases respectively, with 16 bases between them. The CDR3 is made up of 16 amino acids. Per the germline V gene, CDR1 is KGHSH and CDR2 is LQKENI.

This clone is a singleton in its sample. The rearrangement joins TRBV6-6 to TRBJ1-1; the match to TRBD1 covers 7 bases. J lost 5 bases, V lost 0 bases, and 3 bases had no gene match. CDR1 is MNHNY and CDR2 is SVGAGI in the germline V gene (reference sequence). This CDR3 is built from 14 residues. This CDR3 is CASSYSQGQTEAFF. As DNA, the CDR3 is TGTGCCAGCAGTTACTCCCAGGGACAGACTGAAGCTTTCTTT.

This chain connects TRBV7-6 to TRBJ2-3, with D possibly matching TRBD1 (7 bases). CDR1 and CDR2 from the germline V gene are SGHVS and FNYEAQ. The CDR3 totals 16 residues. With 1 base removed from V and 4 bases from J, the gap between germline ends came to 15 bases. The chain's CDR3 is CASSLEQGGLSDTQYF. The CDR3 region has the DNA TGTGCCAGCAGCTTAGAGCAGGGGGGTCTATCAGATACGCAGTATTTT.

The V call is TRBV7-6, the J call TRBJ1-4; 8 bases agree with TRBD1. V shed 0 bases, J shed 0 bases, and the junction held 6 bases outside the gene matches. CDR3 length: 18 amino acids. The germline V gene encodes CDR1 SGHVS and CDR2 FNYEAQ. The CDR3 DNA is TGTGCCAGCAGCTTAGCGGGACAGGTGTTCGCAACTAATGAAAAACTGTTTTTT. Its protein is CASSLAGQVFATNEKLFF.

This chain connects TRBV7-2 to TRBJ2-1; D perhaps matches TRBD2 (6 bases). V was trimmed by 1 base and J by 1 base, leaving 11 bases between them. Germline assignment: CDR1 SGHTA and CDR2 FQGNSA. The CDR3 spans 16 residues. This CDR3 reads CASSLVGGASYNEQFF. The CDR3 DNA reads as TGTGCCAGCAGCTTAGTCGGCGGGGCTTCCTACAATGAGCAGTTCTTC.

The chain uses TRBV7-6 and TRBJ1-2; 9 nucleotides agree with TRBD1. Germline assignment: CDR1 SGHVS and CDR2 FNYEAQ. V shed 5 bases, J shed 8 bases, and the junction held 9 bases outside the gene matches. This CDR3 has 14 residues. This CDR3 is CASSHLTGGQGYTF. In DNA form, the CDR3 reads TGTGCCAGCAGCCACCTAACAGGGGGCCAAGGCTACACCTTC.

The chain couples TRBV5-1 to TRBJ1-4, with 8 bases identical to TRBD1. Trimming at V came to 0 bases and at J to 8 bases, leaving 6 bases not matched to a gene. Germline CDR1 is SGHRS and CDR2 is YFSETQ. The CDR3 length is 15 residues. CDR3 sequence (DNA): TGCGCCAGCAGCTTGGCCAGGGGGCGAAACGAAAAACTGTTTTTT. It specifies CASSLARGRNEKLFF.

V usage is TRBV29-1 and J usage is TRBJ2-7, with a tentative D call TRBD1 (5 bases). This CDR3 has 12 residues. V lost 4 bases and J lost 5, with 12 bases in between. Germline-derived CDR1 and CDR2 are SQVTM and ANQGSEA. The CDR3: CSVGRAIHEQYF. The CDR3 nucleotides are TGCAGCGTTGGCAGGGCGATCCACGAGCAGTACTTC.

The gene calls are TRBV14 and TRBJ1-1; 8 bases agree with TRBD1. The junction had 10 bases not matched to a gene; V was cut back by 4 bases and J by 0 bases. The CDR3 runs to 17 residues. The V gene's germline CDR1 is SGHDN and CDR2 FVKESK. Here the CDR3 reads CASSPRTGIALNTEAFF. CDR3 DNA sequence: TGTGCCAGCAGCCCGAGGACAGGGATAGCCCTGAACACTGAAGCTTTCTTT.

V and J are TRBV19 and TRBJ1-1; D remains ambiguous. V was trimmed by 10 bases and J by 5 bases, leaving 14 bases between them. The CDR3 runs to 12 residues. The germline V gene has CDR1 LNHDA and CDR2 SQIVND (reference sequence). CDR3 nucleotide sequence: TGTGCCACCTTACTCTTGGGGACTGAAGCTTTCTTT. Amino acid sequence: CATLLLGTEAFF.

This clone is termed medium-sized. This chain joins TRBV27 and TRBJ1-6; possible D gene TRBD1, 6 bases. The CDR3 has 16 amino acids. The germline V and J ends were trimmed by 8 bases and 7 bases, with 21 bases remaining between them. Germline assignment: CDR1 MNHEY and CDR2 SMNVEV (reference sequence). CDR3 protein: CASARDTSKGNSPLHF. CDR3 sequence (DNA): TGTGCCAGCGCGCGGGACACCAGCAAAGGCAATTCACCCCTCCACTTT.

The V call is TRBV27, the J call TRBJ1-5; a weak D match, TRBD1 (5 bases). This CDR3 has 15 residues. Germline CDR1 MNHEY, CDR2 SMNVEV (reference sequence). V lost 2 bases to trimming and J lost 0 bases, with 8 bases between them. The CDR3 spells CASSLGAHSNQPQHF. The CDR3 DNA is TGTGCCAGCAGTTTAGGGGCGCATAGCAATCAGCCCCAGCATTTT.

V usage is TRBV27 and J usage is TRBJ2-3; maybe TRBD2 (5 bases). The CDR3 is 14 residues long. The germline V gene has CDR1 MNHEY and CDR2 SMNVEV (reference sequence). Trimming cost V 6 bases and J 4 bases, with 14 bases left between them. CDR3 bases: TGTGCCAGCAGCCGAATGAGGGTACCAGATACGCAGTATTTT. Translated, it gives CASSRMRVPDTQYF.

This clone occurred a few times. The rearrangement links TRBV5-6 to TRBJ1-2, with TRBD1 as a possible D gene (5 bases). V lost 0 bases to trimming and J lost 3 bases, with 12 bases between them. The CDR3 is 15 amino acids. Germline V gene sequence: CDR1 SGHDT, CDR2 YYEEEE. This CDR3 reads CASSLVGGSDYGYTF. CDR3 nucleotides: TGTGCCAGCAGCTTGGTCGGGGGATCTGACTATGGCTACACCTTC.

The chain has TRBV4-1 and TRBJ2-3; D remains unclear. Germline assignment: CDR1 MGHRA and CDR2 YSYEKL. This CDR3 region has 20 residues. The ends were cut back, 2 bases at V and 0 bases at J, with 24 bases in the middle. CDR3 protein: CASSQPPLAKTSTSTDTQYF. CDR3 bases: TGCGCCAGCAGCCAACCGCCGTTGGCGAAAACGTCCACTAGCACAGATACGCAGTATTTT.

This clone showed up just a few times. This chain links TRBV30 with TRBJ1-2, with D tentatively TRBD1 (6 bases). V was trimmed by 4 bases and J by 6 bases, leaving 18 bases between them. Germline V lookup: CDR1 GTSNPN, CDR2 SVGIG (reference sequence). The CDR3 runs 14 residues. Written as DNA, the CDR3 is TGTGCCTGGAACCTAGGGGGGACTGGGGATGGCTACACCTTC. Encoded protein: CAWNLGGTGDGYTF.